This TCR beta chain appears in the sequencing data of a study of cytomegalovirus exposure and HLA in healthy donors. This PCR relied on a set of 60 Vbeta primers and 13 Jbeta primers. Only in-frame clones appear in the TCRdb table, and some are missing; sequencing was by immunoSEQ multiplex PCR. The sample holds a few hundred thousand clones, around 80% seen once. Concerning this clone itself: The target antigen is unknown.

Broader study findings: Researchers reported from a later analysis that most CMV-associated TCR beta chains appeared HLA-restricted. Common viral pathogens seemed to be connected with several of the most significant clusters, according to a later analysis. In a later analysis, TCR association rates varied by HLA locus: DRB1 most, HLA-C fewest. Later analysis indicated greater clonal expansion among HLA-associated TCR beta chains than among equally common other chains.

CDR3 length: 19 residues. The germline V gene encodes CDR1 MDHEN and CDR2 SYDVKM. J gave up 5 bases and V 5 bases, and 15 bases lay outside the gene matches. The receptor's source is a man younger than 40 in good health and CMV-seronegative. This rearrangement joins TRBV28 to TRBJ1-4; 12 bases are shared with TRBD1. Sequenced: PBMCs. CDR3 sequence reads: CASSPGTGGVKWRNEKLFF. In DNA, the CDR3 is TGTGCCAGCAGTCCCGGGACAGGGGGCGTGAAGTGGAGAAATGAAAAACTGTTTTTT.